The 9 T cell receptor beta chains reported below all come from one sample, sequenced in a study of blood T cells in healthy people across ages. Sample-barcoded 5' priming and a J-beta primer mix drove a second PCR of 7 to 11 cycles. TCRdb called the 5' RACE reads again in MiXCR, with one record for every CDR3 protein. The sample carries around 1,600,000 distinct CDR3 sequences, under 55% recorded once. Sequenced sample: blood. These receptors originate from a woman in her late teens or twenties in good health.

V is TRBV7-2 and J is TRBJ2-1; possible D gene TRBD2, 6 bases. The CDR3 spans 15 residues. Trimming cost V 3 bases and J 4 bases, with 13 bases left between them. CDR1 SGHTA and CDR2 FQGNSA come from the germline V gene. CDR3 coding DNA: TGTGCCAGCAGCTTCGGCGGGGACCCATACAATGAGCAGTTCTTC. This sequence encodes CASSFGGDPYNEQFF.

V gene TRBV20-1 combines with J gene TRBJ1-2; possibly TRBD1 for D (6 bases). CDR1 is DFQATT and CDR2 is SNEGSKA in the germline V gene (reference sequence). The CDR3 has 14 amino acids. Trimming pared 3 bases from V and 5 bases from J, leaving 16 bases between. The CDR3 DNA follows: TGCAGTGCTAGGGAAGCGGACAGAATATATGGCTACACCTTC. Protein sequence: CSAREADRIYGYTF.

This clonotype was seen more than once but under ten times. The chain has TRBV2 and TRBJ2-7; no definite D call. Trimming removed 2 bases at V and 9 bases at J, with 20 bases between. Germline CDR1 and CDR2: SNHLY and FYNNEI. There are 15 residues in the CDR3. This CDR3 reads CASSEMGSIPGGQYF. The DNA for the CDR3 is TGTGCCAGCAGTGAAATGGGGTCCATCCCCGGCGGGCAGTACTTC.

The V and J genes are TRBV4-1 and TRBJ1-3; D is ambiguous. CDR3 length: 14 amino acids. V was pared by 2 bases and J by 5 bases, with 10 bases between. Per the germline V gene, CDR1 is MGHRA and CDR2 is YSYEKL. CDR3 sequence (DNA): TGCGCCAGCAGCCAAAGGCTGCGGAGAAACACCATATATTTT. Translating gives CASSQRLRRNTIYF.

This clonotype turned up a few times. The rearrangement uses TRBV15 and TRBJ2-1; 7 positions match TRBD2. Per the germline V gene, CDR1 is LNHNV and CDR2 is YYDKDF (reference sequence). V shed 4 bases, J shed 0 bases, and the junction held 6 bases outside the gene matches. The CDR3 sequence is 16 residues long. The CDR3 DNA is TGTGCCACCAGCAACCAGCGGGGAAGCTCCTACAATGAGCAGTTCTTC. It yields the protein CATSNQRGSSYNEQFF.

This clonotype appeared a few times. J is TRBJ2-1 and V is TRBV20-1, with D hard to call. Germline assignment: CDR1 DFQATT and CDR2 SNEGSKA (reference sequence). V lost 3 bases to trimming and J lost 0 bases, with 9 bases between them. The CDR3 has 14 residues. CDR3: CSARGDPSYNEQFF. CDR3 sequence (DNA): TGCAGTGCTAGGGGCGACCCCTCCTACAATGAGCAGTTCTTC.

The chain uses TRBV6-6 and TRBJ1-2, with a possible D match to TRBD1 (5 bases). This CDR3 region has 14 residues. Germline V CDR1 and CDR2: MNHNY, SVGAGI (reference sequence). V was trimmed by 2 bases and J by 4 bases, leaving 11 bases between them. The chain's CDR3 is CASSYRVGGYGYTF. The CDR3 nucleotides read TGTGCCAGCAGTTACAGGGTCGGGGGCTATGGCTACACCTTC.

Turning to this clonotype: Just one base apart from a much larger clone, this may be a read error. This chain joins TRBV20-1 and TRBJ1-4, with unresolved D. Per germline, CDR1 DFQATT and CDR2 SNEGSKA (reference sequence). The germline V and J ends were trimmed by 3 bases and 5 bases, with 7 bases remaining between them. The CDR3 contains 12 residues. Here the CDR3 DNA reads TGCAGTGCTAGTATTTTAAATGAAAAACTGTTTTTT. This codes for CSASILNEKLFF.

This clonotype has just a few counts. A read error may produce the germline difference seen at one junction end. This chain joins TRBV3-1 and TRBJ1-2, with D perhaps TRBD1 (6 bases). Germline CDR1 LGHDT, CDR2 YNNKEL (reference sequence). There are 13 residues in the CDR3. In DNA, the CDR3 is TGTGCCAGCAGTCAAGTTTCAGGGGATGGCTACACCTTC. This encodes CASSQVSGDGYTF.